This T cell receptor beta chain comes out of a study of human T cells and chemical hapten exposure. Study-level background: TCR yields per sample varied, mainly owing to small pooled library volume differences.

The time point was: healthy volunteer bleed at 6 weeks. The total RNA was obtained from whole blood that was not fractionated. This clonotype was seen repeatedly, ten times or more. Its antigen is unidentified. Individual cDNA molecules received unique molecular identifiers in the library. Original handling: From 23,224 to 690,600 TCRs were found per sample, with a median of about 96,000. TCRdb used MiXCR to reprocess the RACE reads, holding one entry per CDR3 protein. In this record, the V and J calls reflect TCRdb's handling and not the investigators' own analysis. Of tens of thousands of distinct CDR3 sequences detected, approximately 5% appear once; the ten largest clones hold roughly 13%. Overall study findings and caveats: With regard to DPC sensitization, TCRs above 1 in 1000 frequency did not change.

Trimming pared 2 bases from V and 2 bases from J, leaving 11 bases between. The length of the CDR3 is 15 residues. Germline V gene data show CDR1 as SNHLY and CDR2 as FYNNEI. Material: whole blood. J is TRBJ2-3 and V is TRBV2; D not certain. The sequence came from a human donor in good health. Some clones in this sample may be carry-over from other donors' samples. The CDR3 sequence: CASSENLVVTDTQYF. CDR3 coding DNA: TGTGCCAGCAGTGAAAATCTGGTCGTCACAGATACGCAGTATTTT.